These 32 T cell receptor beta chains were all obtained from the same sample, sequenced in a study of T cells in localized non-small cell lung cancer. TCRdb's copy holds only in-frame clones and misses some; the assay was immunoSEQ multiplex PCR. The sample has approximately 24,000 clones, 81% seen once. The sequenced sample was peripheral blood, obtained before any cancer treatment. These receptors came from a man aged 35 to 70 with stage III squamous cell lung carcinoma.

The chain combines TRBV14 with TRBJ1-2; D is ambiguous. Germline V gene lookup returns CDR1 SGHDN and CDR2 FVKESK. CDR3 length equals 13 residues. V was clipped by 1 base and J by 8 bases, with 11 bases between them. The CDR3 protein is CASSQGASRGYTF. DNA of the CDR3: TGTGCCAGCAGCCAAGGCGCCTCCCGAGGCTACACCTTC.

The chain uses TRBV7-3 and TRBJ2-1; 12 bases match TRBD1. The CDR3 runs to 15 residues. The junction had 5 bases not matched to a gene; V was cut back by 5 bases and J by 6 bases. Germline CDR1 and CDR2: SGHTA and FQGTGA. In DNA, the CDR3 is TGTGCCAGCAGCCTGGGACAGGGGGCTCCCAATGAGCAGTTCTTC. It yields the protein CASSLGQGAPNEQFF. Looking up the rest from reference TRBV7-3 and TRBJ2-1 gives the full variable domain: GAGVSQTPSNKVTEKGKYVELRCDPISGHTALYWYRQSLGQGPEFLIYFQGTGAADDSGLPNDRFFAVRPEGSVSTLKIQRTERGDSAVYLCASSLGQGAPNEQFFGPGTRLTVL.

This chain joins TRBV7-2 and TRBJ2-5; 8 bases line up with TRBD2. Per germline, CDR1 SGHTA and CDR2 FQGNSA. With 4 bases clipped from V and 4 bases from J, the junction kept 11 bases outside the gene matches. The CDR3 spans 16 residues. The CDR3 region has the DNA TGTGCCAGCAGCTCCTTAGCGGGGCCTGCCGGAGAGACCCAGTACTTC. Residues: CASSSLAGPAGETQYF.

V gene TRBV20-1 combines with J gene TRBJ1-1; D gene uncertain. The ends were cut back, 1 base at V and 11 bases at J, with 11 bases in the middle. The CDR3 has 11 amino acids. Per the germline V gene, CDR1 is DFQATT and CDR2 is SNEGSKA (reference sequence). CDR3 DNA: TGCAGTGCTAGAGGGTCGGGAGACGCTTTCTTT. Translation: CSARGSGDAFF.

This clone was observed a handful of times. V and J are TRBV2 and TRBJ2-7; TRBD1 matches at 8 bases. After removal of 6 bases from V and 3 bases from J, the junction contained 10 bases not matched to a gene. The CDR3 is 15 residues long. CDR1 and CDR2 from the germline V gene are SNHLY and FYNNEI. CDR3 in DNA: TGTGCCAGCAGCCCGAGACAGGGGTTATTCTACGAGCAGTACTTC. It specifies CASSPRQGLFYEQYF.

V is TRBV6-1 and J is TRBJ1-1; 9 bases agree with TRBD1. The V and J ends lost 4 bases and 0 bases, in that order; junction bases with no gene match: 6. The CDR3 runs to 16 residues. Germline CDR1 and CDR2: MNHNS and SASEGT. The CDR3 DNA sequence: TGTGCCAGCAGTGGCAACAGGGGGCGAGTGAACACTGAAGCTTTCTTT. Amino acid sequence: CASSGNRGRVNTEAFF.

The chain joins TRBV5-1 to TRBJ2-7; 10 bases map to TRBD2. The CDR3 totals 15 residues. V dropped 0 bases and J dropped 6; count of bases not matched to a gene: 6. The germline V gene encodes CDR1 SGHRS and CDR2 YFSETQ. CDR3 sequence reads: CASSLGGTSVSEQYF. Here the CDR3 DNA reads TGCGCCAGCAGCTTGGGAGGGACTAGCGTCAGCGAGCAGTACTTC. The whole variable domain, remainder taken from reference TRBV5-1 and TRBJ2-7, is KAGVTQTPRYLIKTRGQQVTLSCSPISGHRSVSWYQQTPGQGLQFLFEYFSETQRNKGNFPGRFSGRQFSNSRSEMNVSTLELGDSALYLCASSLGGTSVSEQYFGPGTRLTVT.

This sequence joins TRBV5-8 and TRBJ1-2; D not resolved. The CDR3 has 12 amino acids. V shed 4 bases and J shed 0 bases, with 4 bases lying between them. CDR1 is SGHTS, CDR2 YDEGEE, per germline. CDR3 sequence: CASSASNYGYTF. DNA for the CDR3: TGTGCCAGCAGCGCCTCTAACTATGGCTACACCTTC.

The chain uses TRBV7-9 and TRBJ2-5, with D perhaps matching TRBD2 (7 bases). The CDR3 covers 15 residues. Trimming pared 1 base from V and 4 bases from J, leaving 13 bases between. Germline CDR1 SEHNR, CDR2 FQNEAQ (reference sequence). The CDR3 nucleotides read TGTGCCAGCAGCTTAGAGCCAGGGGAGGGAGAGACCCAGTACTTC. Translation gives CASSLEPGEGETQYF.

The gene calls are TRBV14 and TRBJ1-3, with 7 positions matching TRBD1. Looked up from germline, CDR1 is SGHDN and CDR2 is FVKESK. The V gene end was trimmed by 4 bases and the J gene end by 9 bases; junction bases not matched to a gene: 12. This CDR3 comprises 15 residues. CDR3 loop: CASSRVGQVRGTIYF. The CDR3 bases are TGTGCCAGCAGCCGCGTCGGACAGGTCCGGGGCACCATATATTTT.

The chain has TRBV5-8 and TRBJ2-5; D remains unclear. Germline V lookup: CDR1 SGHTS, CDR2 YDEGEE. V lost 4 bases and J lost 6, with 10 bases in between. CDR3 length: 12 residues. CDR3: CASSPPIQTQYF. CDR3 bases: TGTGCCAGCAGCCCCCCAATCCAGACCCAGTACTTC.

The J gene is TRBJ2-1, the V gene TRBV23-1; D is perhaps TRBD2 (7 bases). TRBV23-1 is an open reading frame whose function is uncertain. This CDR3 spans 18 amino acids. Between the trimmed V and J ends, which lost 1 base and 4 bases, there was a span of 20 bases. The CDR3 is CASSQLTGRLAVYNEQFF. The CDR3 nucleotides read TGCGCCAGCAGTCAATTAACAGGGCGACTAGCAGTTTACAATGAGCAGTTCTTC.

The chain recombines TRBV30 with TRBJ2-3; D is undetermined. Germline CDR1 and CDR2: GTSNPN and SVGIG (reference sequence). The CDR3 runs 13 residues. V gave up 5 bases and J gave up 2 bases, with 11 bases separating them. For the CDR3, the DNA is TGTGCCTGGTCGGCTGCATCCACAGATACGCAGTATTTT. This sequence encodes CAWSAASTDTQYF.

The rearrangement links TRBV7-9 to TRBJ2-5, with 10 bases that match TRBD1. With V trimmed by 5 bases and J by 5 bases, 5 bases remained unmatched. Germline loops: CDR1 SEHNR, CDR2 FQNEAQ (reference sequence). This CDR3 is 14 amino acids long. CDR3 nucleotides: TGTGCCAGCAGCCTCGACAGGGGGCGTGAGACCCAGTACTTC. Its translation is CASSLDRGRETQYF.

The V and J genes are TRBV6-1 and TRBJ1-5; D is perhaps TRBD1 (5 bases). Germline CDR1 reads MNHNS; CDR2 reads SASEGT. The CDR3 totals 15 residues. V gave up 6 bases and J gave up 7 bases, with 19 bases separating them. The CDR3 region is CASSASRGLNQPQHF. The CDR3 DNA sequence: TGTGCCAGCAGCGCTAGTAGGGGCCTCAACCAGCCCCAGCATTTT.

The rearrangement links TRBV9 to TRBJ1-4; weak D call: TRBD1 (5 bases). This CDR3 spans 12 amino acids. CDR1 is SGDLS and CDR2 is YYNGEE in the germline V gene. Trimming took 3 bases from V and 14 from J, leaving 14 bases between them. The CDR3 is CASSGGLGDLFF. In nucleotides, the CDR3 is TGTGCCAGCAGCGGAGGCCTAGGGGATCTGTTTTTT. The entire variable domain, with the rest obtained from reference TRBV9 and TRBJ1-4, is as follows: DSGVTQTPKHLITATGQRVTLRCSPRSGDLSVYWYQQSLDQGLQFLIQYYNGEERAKGNILERFSAQQFPDLHSELNLSSLELGDSALYFCASSGGLGDLFFGSGTQLSVL.

This chain connects TRBV29-1 to TRBJ2-6; D gene unclear. Between the trimmed V and J ends, which lost 4 bases and 5 bases, there was a span of 21 bases. Germline V gene data show CDR1 as SQVTM and CDR2 as ANQGSEA. CDR3 length: 17 residues. Written as DNA, the CDR3 is TGCAGCGTTGCAAATCATAGCATACAAAGTCGGGCCAACGTCCTGACTTTC. Translation: CSVANHSIQSRANVLTF.

The chain joins TRBV28 to TRBJ2-5; tentatively, D is TRBD2 (6 bases). The CDR3 has 17 amino acids. Trimming pared 4 bases from V and 0 bases from J, leaving 18 bases between. The germline V gene has CDR1 MDHEN and CDR2 SYDVKM. The CDR3 DNA reads TGTGCCAGCAGTTCCCCCGAGGCGGGGCGTAACCAAGAGACCCAGTACTTC. Translation: CASSSPEAGRNQETQYF.

This sequence joins TRBV5-1 and TRBJ2-2, with D tentatively TRBD2 (5 bases). Germline V gene data show CDR1 as SGHRS and CDR2 as YFSETQ. The CDR3 is made up of 14 amino acids. V lost 0 bases to trimming and J lost 6 bases, with 9 bases between them. The CDR3 sequence: CASSLAEGAGELFF. DNA of the CDR3: TGCGCCAGCAGCTTGGCCGAGGGCGCCGGGGAGCTGTTTTTT. Filled out from reference TRBV5-1 and TRBJ2-2, the complete variable domain reads KAGVTQTPRYLIKTRGQQVTLSCSPISGHRSVSWYQQTPGQGLQFLFEYFSETQRNKGNFPGRFSGRQFSNSRSEMNVSTLELGDSALYLCASSLAEGAGELFFGEGSRLTVL.

This rearrangement joins TRBV30 to TRBJ2-2; the match to TRBD1 covers 9 bases. Germline CDR1 and CDR2: GTSNPN and SVGIG (reference sequence). CDR3 size: 16 residues. J lost 5 bases, V lost 0 bases, and 7 bases had no gene match. This chain's CDR3 is CAWSVLPQGATGELFF. As DNA, the CDR3 is TGTGCCTGGAGTGTACTCCCACAGGGGGCGACCGGGGAGCTGTTTTTT.

This clone has more than one count but fewer than ten. The rearrangement uses TRBV28 and TRBJ2-3, with no clear D. Trimming pared 4 bases from V and 5 bases from J, leaving 4 bases between. Germline loops: CDR1 MDHEN, CDR2 SYDVKM. The CDR3 extends over 11 amino acids. In DNA, the CDR3 is TGTGCCAGCAGTTACATAGATACGCAGTATTTT. It translates to CASSYIDTQYF.

The chain couples TRBV7-8 to TRBJ2-1, with unresolved D. This CDR3 spans 11 amino acids. Trimming cost V 9 bases and J 7 bases, with 10 bases left between them. Germline lookup yields CDR1 SGHVS and CDR2 FQNEAQ. CDR3 in amino acids: CASTLGNEQFF. The CDR3 DNA reads as TGTGCCAGTACCCTGGGAAATGAGCAGTTCTTC. Drawing the rest from reference TRBV7-8 and TRBJ2-1, the complete variable domain is GAGVSQSPRYKVAKRGQDVALRCDPISGHVSLFWYQQALGQGPEFLTYFQNEAQLDKSGLPSDRFFAERPEGSVSTLKIQRTQQEDSAVYLCASTLGNEQFFGPGTRLTVL.

The V and J genes are TRBV11-2 and TRBJ2-2, with a possible D match to TRBD2 (5 bases). The V gene lost 5 bases and the J gene lost 1 base, with 11 bases spanning the gap. The length of the CDR3 is 15 residues. The germline gives CDR1 SGHAT, CDR2 FQNNGV. CDR3 sequence: CASSRVAGNTGELFF. The DNA for the CDR3 is TGTGCCAGCAGCCGGGTTGCGGGGAACACCGGGGAGCTGTTTTTT.

This chain links TRBV15 with TRBJ1-5; D gene uncertain. CDR3 length: 16 residues. CDR1 is LNHNV, CDR2 YYDKDF, per germline (reference sequence). The V end was cut by 0 bases, the J end by 0 bases, with 9 bases between. Written as DNA, the CDR3 is TGTGCCACCAGCAGAGATAAGACGGTTAGCAATCAGCCCCAGCATTTT. Residues: CATSRDKTVSNQPQHF.

The gene calls are TRBV27 and TRBJ2-3, with D maybe TRBD1 (6 bases). Germline V CDR1 and CDR2: MNHEY, SMNVEV (reference sequence). CDR3 size: 14 residues. This chain's CDR3 is CVPSPGHFTDTQYF. The CDR3 coding sequence is TGTGTCCCTTCACCGGGACACTTCACAGATACGCAGTATTTT.

V gene TRBV2 combines with J gene TRBJ2-3; possibly TRBD1 or TRBD2 for D (6 bases each). V was trimmed by 8 bases and J by 0 bases, leaving 18 bases between them. Germline CDR1 is SNHLY and CDR2 is FYNNEI. CDR3 length: 16 residues. The CDR3 spells CASLGGGGLSTDTQYF. As DNA, the CDR3 is TGTGCCAGCCTCGGGGGTGGGGGGCTTAGCACAGATACGCAGTATTTT. The full variable domain, its missing parts supplied by reference TRBV2 and TRBJ2-3, is EPEVTQTPSHQVTQMGQEVILRCVPISNHLYFYWYRQILGQKVEFLVSFYNNEISEKSEIFDDQFSVERPDGSNFTLKIRSTKLEDSAMYFCASLGGGGLSTDTQYFGPGTRLTVL.

The J gene is TRBJ1-4, the V gene TRBV5-4, with 10 bases fitting TRBD1. Germline CDR1 and CDR2: SGHNT and YYREEE (reference sequence). The CDR3 is made up of 16 amino acids. V was pared by 0 bases and J by 7 bases, with 6 bases of the junction left unmatched. For the CDR3, the DNA is TGTGCCAGCAGCTTGGTGGGGACAGGGGCTGGTGAAAAACTGTTTTTT. Encoded protein: CASSLVGTGAGEKLFF.

This chain connects TRBV28 to TRBJ2-7, with D uncertain. Germline V gene sequence: CDR1 MDHEN, CDR2 SYDVKM. The CDR3 totals 11 residues. V gave up 8 bases and J gave up 4 bases, with 9 bases separating them. CDR3 DNA sequence: TGTGCCAGCGGCCCCCTGTACGAGCAGTACTTC. Translating gives CASGPLYEQYF.

The V gene is TRBV5-1, the J gene TRBJ2-1; 9 bases map to TRBD1. The CDR3 is 16 residues long. V lost 7 bases, J lost 5 bases, and 13 bases stayed unmatched. CDR1 and CDR2 from the germline V gene are SGHRS and YFSETQ. CDR3 DNA sequence: TGCGCCAGCCTTCCTGCCGGGACAGGGCGCAACAATGAGCAGTTCTTC. Protein product: CASLPAGTGRNNEQFF.

The V call is TRBV14, the J call TRBJ1-6, with D uncertain. Germline CDR1 reads SGHDN; CDR2 reads FVKESK. Trimming took 0 bases from V and 7 from J, leaving 16 bases between them. This CDR3 is 17 amino acids long. In DNA, the CDR3 is TGTGCCAGCAGCCAAGATTTCGGGCAGGCCACGAATTCACCCCTCCACTTT. This gives the protein CASSQDFGQATNSPLHF.

The rearrangement links TRBV11-3 to TRBJ2-1; TRBD2 might be the D (5 bases). Germline CDR1 reads SGHNT; CDR2 reads YENEEA. Trimming shortened V by 0 bases and J by 2 bases, and 8 bases separated the two germline ends. CDR3 length: 15 amino acids. Here the CDR3 reads CASSLDGGTYNEQFF. In nucleotides, the CDR3 is TGTGCCAGCAGCTTAGACGGAGGAACCTACAATGAGCAGTTCTTC.

The chain has TRBV7-9 and TRBJ2-7; TRBD1 matches at 7 bases. The length of the CDR3 is 16 residues. Looked up from germline, CDR1 is SEHNR and CDR2 is FQNEAQ (reference sequence). V shed 3 bases and J 3 bases; nucleotides not matched to a gene: 11. DNA of the CDR3: TGTGCCAGCAGCTTCGTGACAGGGCCCTTGGGCTACGAGCAGTACTTC. It encodes CASSFVTGPLGYEQYF. Looking up the rest from reference TRBV7-9 and TRBJ2-7 gives the full variable domain: DTGVSQNPRHKITKRGQNVTFRCDPISEHNRLYWYRQTLGQGPEFLTYFQNEAQLEKSRLLSDRFSAERPKGSFSTLEIQRTEQGDSAMYLCASSFVTGPLGYEQYFGPGTRLTVT.